The TCR beta chain under discussion was sequenced for a study of blood T cell repertoires in COVID-19. Study at large: Samples of COVID-19 (acute and convalescent) were obtained from the United States, Italy and Spain.

Self-reported history from a screening survey and questionnaire set each donor's cohort. The recovered donors of Cohort 3 showed two negative PCRs, clearance, or symptom resolution. The CDR3 covers 14 residues. V lost 7 bases to trimming and J lost 2 bases, with 13 bases between them. Germline V lookup: CDR1 MDHEN, CDR2 SYDVKM. Sequencing was performed with immunoSEQ multiplex PCR; in TCRdb, only in-frame clones are kept and a portion is missing. In the table there are approximately 440,000 clones, roughly 87% of which are singletons. Sequencing was carried out using PBMCs or T cells enriched from blood (not recorded which). This chain uses TRBV28 with TRBJ2-3; perhaps TRBD2 as D (5 bases). The TCR was taken from a man aged 18 to 29 who had recovered from COVID-19. The CDR3 nucleotides are TGTGCCAGCATTACCACCGGGAACACAGATACGCAGTATTTT. It yields the protein CASITTGNTDTQYF. Looking up the rest from reference TRBV28 and TRBJ2-3 gives the full variable domain: DVKVTQSSRYLVKRTGEKVFLECVQDMDHENMFWYRQDPGLGLRLIYFSYDVKMKEKGDIPEGYSVSREKKERFSLILESASTNQTSMYLCASITTGNTDTQYFGPGTRLTVL.